Shown below are 13 T cell receptor beta chains from a single sample sequenced in a study of OX40 agonist ivuxolimab in advanced cancers. Produced via immunoSEQ multiplex PCR; TCRdb's table is partial and in-frame only. The sample includes tens of thousands of clones, about 85% seen only once; the top ten take roughly 0.5%. Sequencing used CD4+ or CD8+ T cells sorted from blood, obtained in a trial of the OX40 agonist ivuxolimab. Receptors originate from an adult with an advanced solid tumor such as melanoma, head and neck, liver or kidney cancer.

V and J are TRBV5-6 and TRBJ2-2; D remains unclear. CDR3 size: 18 residues. Germline assignment: CDR1 SGHDT and CDR2 YYEEEE. Trimming cost V 0 bases and J 4 bases, with 19 bases left between them. The CDR3 spells CASSLASEDGELTGELFF. The CDR3 region has the DNA TGTGCCAGCAGCTTGGCATCCGAAGACGGAGAGCTCACCGGGGAGCTGTTTTTT.

This clone was detected only a few times. The chain employs TRBV28 and TRBJ1-1; TRBD1 matches at 7 bases. The CDR3 has 13 amino acids. After removal of 6 bases from V and 8 bases from J, the junction contained 9 bases not matched to a gene. Germline assignment: CDR1 MDHEN and CDR2 SYDVKM. The CDR3 here is CASSIGTVLEAFF. CDR3 bases: TGTGCCAGCAGCATTGGGACAGTTCTAGAAGCTTTCTTT.

The chain links TRBV2 to TRBJ1-6, with TRBD1 matching over 9 bases. V trimming: 2 bases; J trimming: 10 bases; junction bases outside the gene matches: 6. CDR3 size: 15 residues. Per germline, CDR1 SNHLY and CDR2 FYNNEI. This CDR3 reads CASSESGQGRSPLHF. The DNA for the CDR3 is TGTGCCAGCAGTGAATCGGGACAGGGACGCTCACCCCTCCACTTT.

This clone came up many times. This chain links TRBV20-1 with TRBJ1-1; D call uncertain. Germline assignment: CDR1 DFQATT and CDR2 SNEGSKA (reference sequence). This CDR3 is built from 10 residues. Trimming stripped 5 bases from V and 4 bases from J, with 5 bases between. DNA for the CDR3: TGCAGTGCTGCTACCACTGAAGCTTTCTTT. It encodes CSAATTEAFF.

The chain recombines TRBV6-6 with TRBJ2-7; 9 bases map to TRBD1. CDR3 size: 14 residues. The germline V gene encodes CDR1 MNHNY and CDR2 SVGAGI (reference sequence). J lost 4 bases, V lost 4 bases, and 5 bases had no gene match. The CDR3 loop is CASSWGQGKYEQYF. DNA of the CDR3: TGTGCCAGCAGTTGGGGACAGGGAAAGTACGAGCAGTACTTC.

The chain employs TRBV5-4 and TRBJ1-1; 9 bases are a match to TRBD1. The germline V gene encodes CDR1 SGHNT and CDR2 YYREEE (reference sequence). This CDR3 has 15 amino acids. V shed 1 base, J shed 2 bases, and the junction held 3 bases outside the gene matches. The CDR3 reads CASSLYTGGNTEAFF. CDR3 bases: TGTGCCAGCAGCTTGTACACAGGGGGCAACACTGAAGCTTTCTTT.

Concerning this clone itself: Other DNA variants within this sample encode the same CDR3. The rearrangement joins TRBV28 to TRBJ1-2; possibly TRBD1 for D (5 bases). CDR3 length: 12 amino acids. Germline values: CDR1 MDHEN, CDR2 SYDVKM. V gave up 2 bases and J gave up 4 bases, with 5 bases separating them. CDR3 sequence reads: CASSLRGYGYTF. CDR3 nucleotides: TGTGCCAGCAGTTTAAGGGGCTATGGCTACACCTTC.

The V call is TRBV10-3, the J call TRBJ1-1; D is unresolved. The CDR3 sequence is 13 residues long. Deletions cut 4 bases from V and 4 bases from J, with 10 bases between. The V gene's germline CDR1 is ENHRY and CDR2 SYGVKD. The CDR3 region is CAISGGDGTEAFF. CDR3 in DNA: TGTGCCATCAGTGGGGGTGACGGCACTGAAGCTTTCTTT.

V and J are TRBV7-2 and TRBJ2-7; 10 nucleotides align to TRBD1. The CDR3 length is 15 residues. Unmatched junction bases numbered 2, after V lost 1 base and J lost 2 bases. CDR1 and CDR2 (germline): SGHTA, FQGNSA. CDR3 coding DNA: TGTGCCAGCAGCTTAGGGGGGACAGGGGCCTACGAGCAGTACTTC. This translates into CASSLGGTGAYEQYF.

The CDR3 loop is CSVAQVGWGTEAFF. DNA for the CDR3: TGCAGCGTTGCCCAGGTGGGCTGGGGCACTGAAGCTTTCTTT. The chain uses TRBV29-1 and TRBJ1-1; no clear D gene. This CDR3 has 14 amino acids. Looked up from germline, CDR1 is SQVTM and CDR2 is ANQGSEA. Trimming left V 4 bases short and J 4 bases short, with 16 bases between.

The chain uses TRBV30 and TRBJ2-3; perhaps TRBD2 as D (5 bases). CDR1 and CDR2 from the germline V gene are GTSNPN and SVGIG (reference sequence). V was cut by 7 bases and J by 0 bases, with 11 bases left in between. This CDR3 comprises 13 residues. The chain's CDR3 is CASSQRSTDTQYF. Here the CDR3 DNA reads TGTGCCTCAAGCCAGCGGAGCACAGATACGCAGTATTTT. Supplemented by reference TRBV30 and TRBJ2-3, the full variable domain reads SQTIHQWPATLVQPVGSPLSLECTVEGTSNPNLYWYRQAAGRGLQLLFYSVGIGQISSEVPQNLSASRPQDRQFILSSKKLLLSDSGFYLCASSQRSTDTQYFGPGTRLTVL.

The genes are TRBV30 and TRBJ1-1; the match to TRBD1 covers 9 bases. In germline, CDR1 is GTSNPN, CDR2 SVGIG (reference sequence). The CDR3 is 14 residues long. The CDR3 sequence: CAAGTGYSNTEAFF. In nucleotides, the CDR3 is TGTGCTGCCGGGACAGGGTATTCGAACACTGAAGCTTTCTTT. Variable domain in full (rest from reference TRBV30 and TRBJ1-1): SQTIHQWPATLVQPVGSPLSLECTVEGTSNPNLYWYRQAAGRGLQLLFYSVGIGQISSEVPQNLSASRPQDRQFILSSKKLLLSDSGFYLCAAGTGYSNTEAFFGQGTRLTVV.

The rearrangement uses TRBV4-3 and TRBJ1-2, with a possible D match to TRBD1 (6 bases). This CDR3 spans 16 amino acids. V was cut by 1 base and J by 6 bases, with 18 bases left in between. CDR1 LGHNA and CDR2 YSLEER come from the germline V gene. Written as DNA, the CDR3 is TGCGCCAGCAGCCAAGCCCCAACAGGGTTAATCGATGGCTACACCTTC. Translated: CASSQAPTGLIDGYTF.